A single sample is the source of the 5 T cell receptor beta chains below, sequenced in a study of molecular identifiers for immune sequencing clone quantification. TCRdb passed the PCR reads through MiXCR, listing each CDR3 protein once. The table lists under 65,000 distinct CDR3 sequences, around 27% of them singletons. The sample consisted of naive CD8+ T cells from blood, with Jurkat cell RNA spiked in. The subset is: FACS-sorted CD8+CD4-CCR7+CD45RA+ naive T cells. Receptor source: a human donor in good health. Some libraries in this study had Jurkat cell RNA spiked in.

Of note for this clonotype: A much more abundant neighbour one base away suggests this may be a read error. The rearrangement joins TRBV15 to TRBJ2-3, with 7 nucleotides matching TRBD2. V was pared by 3 bases and J by 0 bases, with 12 bases of the junction left unmatched. The CDR3 runs 18 residues. CDR1 is LNHNV and CDR2 is YYDKDF in the germline V gene (reference sequence). The CDR3 DNA sequence: TGTGCCACCAGCAGGGGGGAGGGACCGACGACTAGCACAGATACGCAGTATTTT. Protein product: CATSRGEGPTTSTDTQYF.

This clonotype has at least ten counts. This chain connects TRBV28 to TRBJ1-5; possibly TRBD1 for D (5 bases). Per germline, CDR1 MDHEN and CDR2 SYDVKM. Trimming cost V 7 bases and J 0 bases, with 13 bases left between them. The CDR3 has 15 amino acids. CDR3 nucleotides: TGTGCCAGCATCCCCCAGGGCTATAGCAATCAGCCCCAGCATTTT. This sequence encodes CASIPQGYSNQPQHF. Full variable domain (rest looked up from reference TRBV28 and TRBJ1-5): DVKVTQSSRYLVKRTGEKVFLECVQDMDHENMFWYRQDPGLGLRLIYFSYDVKMKEKGDIPEGYSVSREKKERFSLILESASTNQTSMYLCASIPQGYSNQPQHFGDGTRLSIL.

This clonotype was detected ten times or more. The rearrangement links TRBV3-1 to TRBJ2-7; D is possibly TRBD2 (5 bases). The CDR3 is made up of 16 amino acids. The V end lost 4 bases, the J end lost 3 bases, and 19 bases lay between the germline ends. CDR1 and CDR2 (germline): LGHDT, YNNKEL (reference sequence). The CDR3 spells CASSPQFPEADYEQYF. The CDR3 nucleotides are TGTGCCAGCAGCCCCCAGTTCCCCGAAGCGGACTACGAGCAGTACTTC.

The sample holds many counts of this clonotype. This rearrangement joins TRBV28 to TRBJ2-7, with no clear D. CDR3 length: 14 amino acids. V was pared by 5 bases and J by 2 bases, with 13 bases between. Germline V gene data show CDR1 as MDHEN and CDR2 as SYDVKM. CDR3 protein: CASSPRAGPYEQYF. The DNA for the CDR3 is TGTGCCAGCAGTCCCCGGGCAGGACCCTACGAGCAGTACTTC. Looking up the rest from reference TRBV28 and TRBJ2-7 gives the full variable domain: DVKVTQSSRYLVKRTGEKVFLECVQDMDHENMFWYRQDPGLGLRLIYFSYDVKMKEKGDIPEGYSVSREKKERFSLILESASTNQTSMYLCASSPRAGPYEQYFGPGTRLTVT.

This clonotype was seen at least ten times. This sequence joins TRBV6-1 and TRBJ2-5, with 10 bases matching TRBD1. Germline loops: CDR1 MNHNS, CDR2 SASEGT. Trimming at V came to 6 bases and at J to 5 bases, leaving 6 bases not matched to a gene. CDR3 length: 14 residues. Here the CDR3 reads CASRKTGGLETQYF. In DNA, the CDR3 is TGTGCCAGCAGGAAGACAGGGGGCCTGGAGACCCAGTACTTC.